This TCR beta chain came from a study of blood T cell repertoires in COVID-19. Study information: Material from acute and convalescent COVID-19 was sourced from the United States, Italy and Spain. The cDNA or gDNA used as material had been derived from T cells, B-cell-depleted T cells, or PBMCs.

Comments on this clone: The same CDR3 also results from other DNA sequences found in this sample.

In germline, CDR1 is GTSNPN, CDR2 SVGIG (reference sequence). The V end lost 0 bases, the J end lost 6 bases, and 3 bases lay between the germline ends. The CDR3 runs to 12 residues. Source study methods: Estimation of nucleated cell counts relied on the amplification of reference gene primers. TCRdb's copy holds only in-frame clones and misses some; the assay was immunoSEQ multiplex PCR. The DNA gave D and trimming, while V, J and clone size come from that table. Among about 260,000 clones listed, 84% were seen once. This chain connects TRBV30 to TRBJ1-6; no reliable D call. The sequenced material came from peripheral blood. This sequence was found in a woman in her forties who had recovered from COVID-19. In DNA form, the CDR3 reads TGTGCCTGGAGTGTTCGTAATTCACCCCTCCACTTT. This translates into CAWSVRNSPLHF.